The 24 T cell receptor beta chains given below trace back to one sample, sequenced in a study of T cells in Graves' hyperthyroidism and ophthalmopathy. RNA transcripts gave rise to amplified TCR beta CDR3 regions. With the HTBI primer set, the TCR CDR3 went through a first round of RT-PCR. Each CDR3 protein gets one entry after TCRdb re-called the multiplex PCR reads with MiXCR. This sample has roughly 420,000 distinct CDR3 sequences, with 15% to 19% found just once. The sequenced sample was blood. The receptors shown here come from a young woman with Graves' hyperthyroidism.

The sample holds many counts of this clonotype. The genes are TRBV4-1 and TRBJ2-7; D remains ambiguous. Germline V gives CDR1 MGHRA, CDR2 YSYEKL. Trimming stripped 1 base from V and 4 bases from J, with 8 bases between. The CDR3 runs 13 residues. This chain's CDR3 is CASSQVVEYEQYF. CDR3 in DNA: TGCGCCAGCAGCCAAGTCGTGGAATACGAGCAGTACTTC.

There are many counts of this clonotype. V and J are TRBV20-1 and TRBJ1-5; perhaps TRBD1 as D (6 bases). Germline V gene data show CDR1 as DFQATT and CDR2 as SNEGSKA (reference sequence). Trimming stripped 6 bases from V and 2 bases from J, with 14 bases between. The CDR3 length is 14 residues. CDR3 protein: CSARTVGRNQPQHF. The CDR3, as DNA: TGCAGTGCACGGACAGTTGGGCGCAATCAGCCCCAGCATTTT.

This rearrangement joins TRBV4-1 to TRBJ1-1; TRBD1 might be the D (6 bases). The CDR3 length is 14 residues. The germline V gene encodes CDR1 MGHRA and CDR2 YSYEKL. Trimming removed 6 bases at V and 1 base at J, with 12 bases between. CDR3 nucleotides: TGCGCCAGCAGGTTACAGGGAGAGAACACTGAAGCTTTCTTT. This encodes CASRLQGENTEAFF.

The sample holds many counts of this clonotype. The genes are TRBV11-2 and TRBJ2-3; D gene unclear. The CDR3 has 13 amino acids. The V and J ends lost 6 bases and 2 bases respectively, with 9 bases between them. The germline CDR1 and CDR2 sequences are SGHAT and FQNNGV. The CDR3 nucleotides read TGTGCCAGCAGTTATTCTGACACAGATACGCAGTATTTT. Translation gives CASSYSDTDTQYF.

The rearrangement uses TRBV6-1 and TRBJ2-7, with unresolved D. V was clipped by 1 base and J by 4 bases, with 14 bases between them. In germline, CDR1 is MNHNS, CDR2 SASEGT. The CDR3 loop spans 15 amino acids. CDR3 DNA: TGTGCCAGCAGTGAAGTCCCCGGGCAGAGTTACGAGCAGTACTTC. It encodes CASSEVPGQSYEQYF.

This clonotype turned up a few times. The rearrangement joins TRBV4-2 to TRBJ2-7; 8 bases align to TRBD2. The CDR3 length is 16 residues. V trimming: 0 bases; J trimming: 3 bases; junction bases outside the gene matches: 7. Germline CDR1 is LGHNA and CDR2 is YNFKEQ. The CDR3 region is CASSQDGTRLYYEQYF. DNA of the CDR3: TGTGCCAGCAGCCAAGACGGGACTAGACTCTACTACGAGCAGTACTTC.

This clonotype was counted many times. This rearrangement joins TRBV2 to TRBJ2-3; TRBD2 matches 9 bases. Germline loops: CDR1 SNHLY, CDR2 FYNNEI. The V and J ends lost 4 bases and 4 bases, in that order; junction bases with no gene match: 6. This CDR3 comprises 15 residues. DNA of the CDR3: TGTGCCAGCAGTGTTAGCGGGAGTGGTGCAGATACGCAGTATTTT. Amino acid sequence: CASSVSGSGADTQYF.

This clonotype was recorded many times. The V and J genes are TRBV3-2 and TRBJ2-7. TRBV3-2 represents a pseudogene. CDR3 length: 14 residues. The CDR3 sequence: CASSQDPTSYEQYF. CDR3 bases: TGTGCCAGCAGCCAAGATCCTACCTCCTACGAGCAGTACTTC.

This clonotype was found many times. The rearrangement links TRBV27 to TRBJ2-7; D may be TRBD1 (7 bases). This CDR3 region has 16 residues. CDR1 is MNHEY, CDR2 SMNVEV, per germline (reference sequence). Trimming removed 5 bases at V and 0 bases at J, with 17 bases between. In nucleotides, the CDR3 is TGTGCCAGCAGTGGACTCAGGAGGGGGCTCTCCTACGAGCAGTACTTC. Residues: CASSGLRRGLSYEQYF.

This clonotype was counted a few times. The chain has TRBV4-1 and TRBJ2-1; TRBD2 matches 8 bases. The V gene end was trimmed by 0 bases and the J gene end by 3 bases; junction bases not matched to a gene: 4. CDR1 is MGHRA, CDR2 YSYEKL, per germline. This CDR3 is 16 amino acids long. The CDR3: CASSQDRLANYNEQFF. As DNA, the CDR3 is TGCGCCAGCAGCCAAGATCGACTAGCGAACTACAATGAGCAGTTCTTC.

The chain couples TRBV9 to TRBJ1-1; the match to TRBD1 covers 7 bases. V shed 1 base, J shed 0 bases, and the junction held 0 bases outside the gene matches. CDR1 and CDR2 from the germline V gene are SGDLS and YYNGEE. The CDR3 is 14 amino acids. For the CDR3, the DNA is TGTGCCAGCAGCGTAACAGGGGTGAACACTGAAGCTTTCTTT. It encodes CASSVTGVNTEAFF.

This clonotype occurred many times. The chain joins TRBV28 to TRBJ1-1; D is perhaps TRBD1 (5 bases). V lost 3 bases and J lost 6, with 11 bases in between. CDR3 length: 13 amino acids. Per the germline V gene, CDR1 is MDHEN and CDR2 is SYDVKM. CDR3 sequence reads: CASSFQGNAEAFF. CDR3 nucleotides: TGTGCCAGCAGTTTCCAGGGTAACGCTGAAGCTTTCTTT. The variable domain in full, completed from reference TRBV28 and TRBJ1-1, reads DVKVTQSSRYLVKRTGEKVFLECVQDMDHENMFWYRQDPGLGLRLIYFSYDVKMKEKGDIPEGYSVSREKKERFSLILESASTNQTSMYLCASSFQGNAEAFFGQGTRLTVV.

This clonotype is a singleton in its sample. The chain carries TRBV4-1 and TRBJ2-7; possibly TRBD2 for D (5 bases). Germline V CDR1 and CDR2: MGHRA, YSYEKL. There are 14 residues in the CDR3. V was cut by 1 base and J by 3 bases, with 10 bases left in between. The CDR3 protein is CASSQAGKDYEQYF. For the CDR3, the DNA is TGCGCCAGCAGCCAAGCCGGGAAGGACTACGAGCAGTACTTC.

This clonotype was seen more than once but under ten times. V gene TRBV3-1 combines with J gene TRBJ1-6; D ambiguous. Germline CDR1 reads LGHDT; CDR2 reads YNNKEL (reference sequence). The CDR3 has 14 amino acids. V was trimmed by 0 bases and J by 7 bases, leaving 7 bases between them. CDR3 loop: CASSQDTGNSPLHF. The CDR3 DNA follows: TGTGCCAGCAGCCAAGATACCGGCAATTCACCCCTCCACTTT.

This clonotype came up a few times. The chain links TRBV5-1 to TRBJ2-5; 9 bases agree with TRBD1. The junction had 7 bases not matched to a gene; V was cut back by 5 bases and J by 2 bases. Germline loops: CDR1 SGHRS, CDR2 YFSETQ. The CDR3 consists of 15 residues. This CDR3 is CASSHWDRDQETQYF. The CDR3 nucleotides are TGCGCCAGCAGTCACTGGGACAGGGATCAAGAGACCCAGTACTTC.

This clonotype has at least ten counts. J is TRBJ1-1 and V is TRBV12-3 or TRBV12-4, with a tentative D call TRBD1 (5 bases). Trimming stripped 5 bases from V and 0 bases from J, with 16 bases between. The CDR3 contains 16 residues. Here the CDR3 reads CASSEPRGVMNTEAFF. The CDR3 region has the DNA TGTGCCAGCAGTGAACCACGGGGCGTCATGAACACTGAAGCTTTCTTT.

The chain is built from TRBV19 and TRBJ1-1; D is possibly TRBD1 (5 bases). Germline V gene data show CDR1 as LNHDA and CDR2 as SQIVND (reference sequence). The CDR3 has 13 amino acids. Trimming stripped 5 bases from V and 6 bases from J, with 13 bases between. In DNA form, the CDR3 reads TGTGCCAGTAGTTCTGGGGGTCGGTCTGAAGCTTTCTTT. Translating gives CASSSGGRSEAFF.

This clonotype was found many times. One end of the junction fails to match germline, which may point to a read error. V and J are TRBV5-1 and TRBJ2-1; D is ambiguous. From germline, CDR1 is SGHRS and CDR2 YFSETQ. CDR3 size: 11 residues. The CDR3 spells CASSLASEQFF. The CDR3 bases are TGTGCCAGCAGCTTAGCTAGTGAGCAGTTCTTC.

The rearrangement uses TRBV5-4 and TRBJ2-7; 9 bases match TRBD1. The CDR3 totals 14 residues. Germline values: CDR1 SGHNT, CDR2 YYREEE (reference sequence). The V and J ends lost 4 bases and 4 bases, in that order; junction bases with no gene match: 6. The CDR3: CASSPPGTGYEQYF. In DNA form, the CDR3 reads TGTGCCAGCAGCCCACCCGGGACAGGGTACGAGCAGTACTTC.

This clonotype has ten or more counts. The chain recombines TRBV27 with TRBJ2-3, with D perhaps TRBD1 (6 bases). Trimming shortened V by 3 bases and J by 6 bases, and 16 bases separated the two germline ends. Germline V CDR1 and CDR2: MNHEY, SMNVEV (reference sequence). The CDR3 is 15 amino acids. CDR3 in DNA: TGTGCCAGCAGTTTTTCGGGACATAGGTCTGATACGCAGTATTTT. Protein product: CASSFSGHRSDTQYF.

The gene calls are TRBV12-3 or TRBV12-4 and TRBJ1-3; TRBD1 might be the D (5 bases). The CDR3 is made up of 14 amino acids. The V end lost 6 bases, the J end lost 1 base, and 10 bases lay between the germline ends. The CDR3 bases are TGTGCCAGCAGCACCAGGGTATCTGGAAACACCATATATTTT. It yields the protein CASSTRVSGNTIYF.

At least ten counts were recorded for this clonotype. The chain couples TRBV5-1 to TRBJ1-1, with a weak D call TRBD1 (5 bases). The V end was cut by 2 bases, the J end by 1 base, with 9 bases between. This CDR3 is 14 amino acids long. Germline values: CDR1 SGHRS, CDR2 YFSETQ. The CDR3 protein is CASSFGTENTEAFF. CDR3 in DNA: TGCGCCAGCAGCTTTGGGACCGAGAACACTGAAGCTTTCTTT. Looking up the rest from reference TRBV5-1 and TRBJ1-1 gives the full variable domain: KAGVTQTPRYLIKTRGQQVTLSCSPISGHRSVSWYQQTPGQGLQFLFEYFSETQRNKGNFPGRFSGRQFSNSRSEMNVSTLELGDSALYLCASSFGTENTEAFFGQGTRLTVV.

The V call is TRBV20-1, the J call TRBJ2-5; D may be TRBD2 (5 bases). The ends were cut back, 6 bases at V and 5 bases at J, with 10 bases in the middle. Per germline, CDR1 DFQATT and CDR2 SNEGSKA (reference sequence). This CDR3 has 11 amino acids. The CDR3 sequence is CSALGSETQYF. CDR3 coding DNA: TGCAGTGCACTAGGGTCCGAGACCCAGTACTTC.

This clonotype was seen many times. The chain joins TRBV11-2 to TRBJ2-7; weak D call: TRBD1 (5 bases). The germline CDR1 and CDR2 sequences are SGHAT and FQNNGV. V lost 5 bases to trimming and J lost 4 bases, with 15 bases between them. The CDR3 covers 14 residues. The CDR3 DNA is TGTGCCAGCAGCCCGTCCGTTGGGGCTTACGAGCAGTACTTC. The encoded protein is CASSPSVGAYEQYF. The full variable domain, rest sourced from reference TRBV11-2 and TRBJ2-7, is EAGVAQSPRYKIIEKRQSVAFWCNPISGHATLYWYQQILGQGPKLLIQFQNNGVVDDSQLPKDRFSAERLKGVDSTLKIQPAKLEDSAVYLCASSPSVGAYEQYFGPGTRLTVT.